What follows are 21 T cell receptor beta chains derived from one specimen sequenced in a study of naive and memory T cell subsets. The beta constant-region primer was an equimolar mix of two oligonucleotides covering TRBC1 and TRBC2. Nested alpha and beta constant-region primers with the SP2 primer drove four PCR rounds on ligated cDNA. MiXCR, run by TCRdb on the UMI-ligation and nested PCR reads, gives a single entry per CDR3 protein. The sample holds 140,000 to 150,000 distinct CDR3 sequences; approximately 22% are singletons and the top ten take around 0.097%. Antigen specificity for these receptors is unknown. Points from the study as a whole: Especially in CD8 cells, naive repertoires contained a few larger clonotypes, possibly CD45RA-re-expressing memory cells.

The sequencing sample was made of naive CD4+ T cells from blood. These receptors were collected from a human donor in good health.

The genes are TRBV6-5 and TRBJ2-7; tentative D call: TRBD2 (7 bases). Trimming left V 6 bases short and J 2 bases short, with 14 bases between. Germline-derived CDR1 and CDR2 are MNHEY and SVGAGI. CDR3 length: 14 residues. In DNA form, the CDR3 reads TGTGCCAGCAGACAACAGGGAGGGCCCTACGAGCAGTACTTC. Amino acids: CASRQQGGPYEQYF.

V usage is TRBV11-2 and J usage is TRBJ1-6; 9 bases fit TRBD1. Unmatched junction bases numbered 17, after V lost 5 bases and J lost 9 bases. The germline CDR1 and CDR2 sequences are SGHAT and FQNNGV. This CDR3 region has 18 residues. DNA for the CDR3: TGTGCCAGCAGCAATGGAAAAGTGTTAGGACAGGGGCCTTCACCCCTCCACTTT. Its translation is CASSNGKVLGQGPSPLHF.

In its sample, this clonotype was seen once. The chain couples TRBV29-1 to TRBJ1-3, with unresolved D. This CDR3 region has 12 residues. The V end lost 6 bases, the J end lost 0 bases, and 6 bases lay between the germline ends. The germline V gene has CDR1 SQVTM and CDR2 ANQGSEA. The CDR3 is CSVGLSGNTIYF. DNA of the CDR3: TGCAGCGTCGGGCTCTCTGGAAACACCATATATTTT. The variable domain in full, completed from reference TRBV29-1 and TRBJ1-3, reads SAVISQKPSRDICQRGTSLTIQCQVDSQVTMMFWYRQQPGQSLTLIATANQGSEATYESGFVIDKFPISRPNLTFSTLTVSNMSPEDSSIYLCSVGLSGNTIYFGEGSWLTVV.

This clonotype was seen a handful of times. The V and J genes are TRBV15 and TRBJ2-1; TRBD2 aligns across 7 bases. V shed 2 bases and J 6 bases; nucleotides not matched to a gene: 7. Germline CDR1 and CDR2: LNHNV and YYDKDF (reference sequence). This CDR3 has 15 amino acids. The CDR3 nucleotides read TGTGCCACCAGCAGACCCGGGACTACCGGCAATGAGCAGTTCTTC. It yields the protein CATSRPGTTGNEQFF.

The chain is built from TRBV12-3 or TRBV12-4 and TRBJ2-5, with 7 bases lining up with TRBD2. This CDR3 spans 15 amino acids. Trimming at V came to 4 bases and at J to 2 bases, leaving 7 bases not matched to a gene. The CDR3 DNA sequence: TGTGCCAGCAGTTCCCGTTGGGGGGGTCAAGAGACCCAGTACTTC. This codes for CASSSRWGGQETQYF.

The V and J genes are TRBV18 and TRBJ2-7; 10 nucleotides align to TRBD2. The germline gives CDR1 KGHSH, CDR2 LQKENI. V trimming: 1 base; J trimming: 5 bases; junction bases outside the gene matches: 8. The CDR3 contains 16 residues. CDR3 nucleotide sequence: TGTGCCAGCTCACCACGGGTGGCTAGCGGGAGCCACGAGCAGTACTTC. It encodes CASSPRVASGSHEQYF.

This clonotype was counted a few times. The chain links TRBV5-5 to TRBJ1-3, with 9 bases lining up with TRBD1. This CDR3 has 17 amino acids. Per germline, CDR1 SGHKS and CDR2 YYEKEE (reference sequence). The trim removed 4 bases at V and 2 bases at J, leaving 10 bases unmatched. CDR3 amino acids: CASSREQGALTGNTIYF. The CDR3 coding sequence is TGTGCCAGCAGCCGTGAACAGGGGGCGCTGACTGGAAACACCATATATTTT.

The genes are TRBV20-1 and TRBJ1-2; D unresolved. V lost 3 bases and J lost 4, with 12 bases in between. The CDR3 extends over 13 amino acids. Germline loops: CDR1 DFQATT, CDR2 SNEGSKA (reference sequence). The CDR3 loop reads CSARPGPGYGYTF. CDR3 nucleotide sequence: TGCAGTGCTAGGCCTGGCCCAGGCTATGGCTACACCTTC.

This clonotype was seen repeatedly, ten times or more. CDR3 residues: CASSRQGYADTQYF. The CDR3 region has the DNA TGCGCCAGCAGCCGACAGGGTTACGCAGATACGCAGTATTTT. This chain connects TRBV5-1 to TRBJ2-3, with 7 bases lining up with TRBD1. In germline, CDR1 is SGHRS, CDR2 YFSETQ. The junction had 6 bases not matched to a gene; V was cut back by 4 bases and J by 4 bases. The CDR3 sequence is 14 residues long.

On this clonotype: Possible read error: a much larger clone is one base away. This chain joins TRBV12-3 or TRBV12-4 and TRBJ1-4; D ambiguous. The CDR3 is 12 amino acids. CDR3 residues: CARSLGGEKLFF. The DNA of the CDR3 is TGTGCCAGAAGTTTAGGTGGTGAAAAACTGTTTTTT.

This clonotype has only a few counts. J is TRBJ2-3 and V is TRBV24-1, with 9 bases fitting TRBD1. This CDR3 has 16 amino acids. Per germline, CDR1 KGHDR and CDR2 SFDVKD. Trimming removed 4 bases from V and 3 bases from J; junction bases left unmatched: 7. CDR3 coding DNA: TGTGCCACCAGTGAAACTACAGGGGGCCGGACAGATACGCAGTATTTT. Translating it yields CATSETTGGRTDTQYF.

The CDR3 here is CASSTRLAGGGTDTQYF. The CDR3 nucleotides are TGTGCCAGCAGCACCCGACTAGCGGGAGGGGGCACAGATACGCAGTATTTT. The chain uses TRBV7-2 and TRBJ2-3, with 14 bases matching TRBD2. CDR3 length: 17 residues. V gave up 5 bases and J gave up 1 base; unmatched junction bases: 5. CDR1 is SGHTA and CDR2 is FQGNSA in the germline V gene.

This clonotype was detected a few times. CDR3 amino acids: CASSATSGTFNSYNEQFF. The CDR3 DNA is TGTGCCAGCAGCGCTACTAGCGGGACTTTCAACTCCTACAATGAGCAGTTCTTC. The genes are TRBV7-6 and TRBJ2-1, with 10 bases that match TRBD2. CDR3 length: 18 amino acids. The ends lost 5 bases at V and 0 bases at J; junction bases unmatched: 10. Germline values: CDR1 SGHVS, CDR2 FNYEAQ.

This clonotype was found a few times. J is TRBJ2-1 and V is TRBV27; D gene ambiguous. The germline V gene encodes CDR1 MNHEY and CDR2 SMNVEV (reference sequence). Trimming removed 5 bases from V and 4 bases from J, with 6 bases in between. The CDR3 totals 12 residues. This CDR3 is CASSDKYNEQFF. The CDR3 bases are TGTGCCAGCAGTGATAAATACAATGAGCAGTTCTTC.

In this sample, this clonotype turned up a few times. V and J are TRBV10-3 and TRBJ1-5; the D is unclear. The CDR3 length is 15 residues. Per the germline V gene, CDR1 is ENHRY and CDR2 is SYGVKD. Trimming stripped 3 bases from V and 10 bases from J, with 19 bases between. The CDR3 protein is CAISDSPEGAGPQHF. The CDR3 DNA sequence: TGTGCCATCAGTGACTCCCCTGAAGGAGCGGGACCCCAGCATTTT.

The rearrangement uses TRBV20-1 and TRBJ2-7; 10 bases map to TRBD1. The CDR3 is made up of 13 amino acids. The V segment lost 5 bases and the J segment 3 bases; nucleotides outside the gene matches: 4. Germline CDR1 and CDR2: DFQATT and SNEGSKA (reference sequence). CDR3 sequence (DNA): TGCAGTGCTTCATGGACAGGGGGCTACGAGCAGTACTTC. This gives the protein CSASWTGGYEQYF.

The rearrangement joins TRBV12-3 or TRBV12-4 to TRBJ1-5, with 7 bases lining up with TRBD1. Losses at the gene ends were 5 bases for V and 1 base for J; bases not matched to a gene: 8. The CDR3 is made up of 16 amino acids. This chain's CDR3 is CASSPLQGVSNQPQHF. DNA for the CDR3: TGTGCCAGCAGTCCACTTCAGGGGGTGAGCAATCAGCCCCAGCATTTT.

This clonotype was detected a few times. This rearrangement joins TRBV6-2 or TRBV6-3 to TRBJ1-5; 11 positions agree with TRBD1. After removal of 6 bases from V and 2 bases from J, the junction contained 9 bases not matched to a gene. CDR1 and CDR2 (germline): MNHEY, SVGEGT. The CDR3 covers 17 residues. The DNA of the CDR3 is TGTGCCAGCAGCTTCCGGACAGGGGGCTCGGGCAATCAGCCCCAGCATTTT. It specifies CASSFRTGGSGNQPQHF.

This clonotype was seen repeatedly, ten times or more. This chain connects TRBV20-1 to TRBJ2-4; possible D gene TRBD2, 5 bases. The V and J ends lost 1 base and 0 bases respectively, with 10 bases between them. Germline loops: CDR1 DFQATT, CDR2 SNEGSKA (reference sequence). The CDR3 consists of 15 residues. The CDR3 bases are TGCAGTGCTAGAGGGCAGACTAAAGCCAAAAACATTCAGTACTTC. Its protein product is CSARGQTKAKNIQYF.

This chain joins TRBV6-5 and TRBJ1-1; a weak D match, TRBD1 (6 bases). This CDR3 region has 13 residues. CDR1 is MNHEY and CDR2 is SVGAGI in the germline V gene. V lost 7 bases and J 5 bases, leaving 14 bases between the germline ends. The CDR3 nucleotides read TGTGCCAGCACCGCACAGGGATTTACTGAAGCTTTCTTT. Translating gives CASTAQGFTEAFF.

The chain combines TRBV10-3 with TRBJ2-3; D is unclear. The germline V and J ends were trimmed by 0 bases and 1 base, with 8 bases remaining between them. Germline values: CDR1 ENHRY, CDR2 SYGVKD. This CDR3 has 15 amino acids. This CDR3 is CAISESPGRTDTQYF. CDR3 coding DNA: TGTGCCATCAGTGAGTCCCCGGGTCGCACAGATACGCAGTATTTT.